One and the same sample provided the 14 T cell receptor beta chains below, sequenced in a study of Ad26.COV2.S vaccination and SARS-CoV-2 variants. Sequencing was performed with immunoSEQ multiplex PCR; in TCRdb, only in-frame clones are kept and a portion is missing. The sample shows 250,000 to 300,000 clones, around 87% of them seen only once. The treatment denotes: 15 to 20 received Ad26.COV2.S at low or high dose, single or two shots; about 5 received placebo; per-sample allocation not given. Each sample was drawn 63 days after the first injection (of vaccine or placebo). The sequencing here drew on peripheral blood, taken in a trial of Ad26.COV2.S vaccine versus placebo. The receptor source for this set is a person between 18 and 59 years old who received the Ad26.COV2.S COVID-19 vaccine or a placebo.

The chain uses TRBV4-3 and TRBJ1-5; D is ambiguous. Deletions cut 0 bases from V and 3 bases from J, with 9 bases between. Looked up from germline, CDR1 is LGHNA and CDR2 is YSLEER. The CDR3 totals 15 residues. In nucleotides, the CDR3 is TGCGCCAGCAGCCAAGATTTTGCGAACAATCAGCCCCAGCATTTT. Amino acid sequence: CASSQDFANNQPQHF.

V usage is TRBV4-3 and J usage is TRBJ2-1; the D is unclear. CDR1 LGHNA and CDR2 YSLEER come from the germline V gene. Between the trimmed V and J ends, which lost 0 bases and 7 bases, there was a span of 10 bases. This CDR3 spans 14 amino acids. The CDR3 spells CASSQDLGGNEQFF. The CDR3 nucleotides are TGCGCCAGCAGCCAAGATCTGGGTGGGAATGAGCAGTTCTTC.

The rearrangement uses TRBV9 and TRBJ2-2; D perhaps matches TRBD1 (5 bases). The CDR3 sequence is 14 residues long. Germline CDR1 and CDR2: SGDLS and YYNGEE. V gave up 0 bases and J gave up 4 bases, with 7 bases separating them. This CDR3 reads CASSVGQGTGELFF. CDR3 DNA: TGTGCCAGCAGCGTAGGCCAGGGCACCGGGGAGCTGTTTTTT.

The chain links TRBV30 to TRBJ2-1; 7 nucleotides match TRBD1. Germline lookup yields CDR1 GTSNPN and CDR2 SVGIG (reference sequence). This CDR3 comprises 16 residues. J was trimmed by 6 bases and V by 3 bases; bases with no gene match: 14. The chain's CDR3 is CAWSSLGQAVGNEQFF. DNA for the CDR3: TGTGCCTGGAGCTCATTAGGACAGGCCGTGGGCAATGAGCAGTTCTTC.

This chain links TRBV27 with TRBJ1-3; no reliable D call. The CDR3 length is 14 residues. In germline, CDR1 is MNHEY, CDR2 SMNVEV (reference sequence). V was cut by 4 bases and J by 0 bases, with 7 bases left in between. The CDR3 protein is CASSSFGSGNTIYF. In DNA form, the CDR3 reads TGTGCCAGCAGTTCCTTCGGCTCTGGAAACACCATATATTTT.

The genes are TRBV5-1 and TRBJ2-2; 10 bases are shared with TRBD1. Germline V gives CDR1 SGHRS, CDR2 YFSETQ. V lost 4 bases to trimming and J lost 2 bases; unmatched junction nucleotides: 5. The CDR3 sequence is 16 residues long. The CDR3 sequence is CASSGGQGVNTGELFF. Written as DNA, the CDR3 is TGCGCCAGCAGCGGCGGACAGGGGGTCAACACCGGGGAGCTGTTTTTT. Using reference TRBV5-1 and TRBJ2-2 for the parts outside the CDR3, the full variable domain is KAGVTQTPRYLIKTRGQQVTLSCSPISGHRSVSWYQQTPGQGLQFLFEYFSETQRNKGNFPGRFSGRQFSNSRSEMNVSTLELGDSALYLCASSGGQGVNTGELFFGEGSRLTVL.

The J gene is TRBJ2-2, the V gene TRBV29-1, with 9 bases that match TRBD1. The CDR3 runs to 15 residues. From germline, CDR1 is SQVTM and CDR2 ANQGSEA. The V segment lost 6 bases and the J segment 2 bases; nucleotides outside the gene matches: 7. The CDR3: CSVLSDRGNTGELFF. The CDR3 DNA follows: TGCAGCGTCCTTTCGGACAGGGGCAACACCGGGGAGCTGTTTTTT.

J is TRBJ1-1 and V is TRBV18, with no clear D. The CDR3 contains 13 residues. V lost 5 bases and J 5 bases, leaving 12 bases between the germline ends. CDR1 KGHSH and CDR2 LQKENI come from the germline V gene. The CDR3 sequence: CASSGRGRTEAFF. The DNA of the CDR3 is TGTGCCAGCTCAGGGAGAGGGCGGACTGAAGCTTTCTTT.

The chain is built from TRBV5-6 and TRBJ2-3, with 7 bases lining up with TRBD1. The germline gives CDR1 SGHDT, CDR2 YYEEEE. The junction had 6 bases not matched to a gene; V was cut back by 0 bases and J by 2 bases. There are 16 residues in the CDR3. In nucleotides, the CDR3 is TGTGCCAGCAGCTTGGCTAGGACAGGCGTCACAGATACGCAGTATTTT. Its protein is CASSLARTGVTDTQYF.

The CDR3 sequence is CASGSATGGNEKLFF. In nucleotides, the CDR3 is TGTGCTAGTGGTTCGGCGACAGGGGGGAATGAAAAACTGTTTTTT. This chain connects TRBV12-5 to TRBJ1-4, with 9 bases identical to TRBD1. Germline V CDR1 and CDR2: LGHNT, FRNRAP. The CDR3 length is 15 residues. After removal of 4 bases from V and 5 bases from J, the junction contained 5 bases not matched to a gene.

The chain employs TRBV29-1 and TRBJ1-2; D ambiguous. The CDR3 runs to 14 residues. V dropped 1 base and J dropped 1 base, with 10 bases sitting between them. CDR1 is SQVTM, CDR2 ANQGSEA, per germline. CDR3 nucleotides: TGCAGCGTTGAAGGCTCTTGGGATAACTATGGCTACACCTTC. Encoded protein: CSVEGSWDNYGYTF.

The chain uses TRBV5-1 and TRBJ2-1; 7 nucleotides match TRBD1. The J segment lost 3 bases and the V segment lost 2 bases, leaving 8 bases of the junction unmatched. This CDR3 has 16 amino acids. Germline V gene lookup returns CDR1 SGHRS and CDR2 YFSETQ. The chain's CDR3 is CASSLTGQISYNEQFF. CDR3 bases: TGCGCCAGCAGCTTAACGGGACAGATAAGCTACAATGAGCAGTTCTTC.

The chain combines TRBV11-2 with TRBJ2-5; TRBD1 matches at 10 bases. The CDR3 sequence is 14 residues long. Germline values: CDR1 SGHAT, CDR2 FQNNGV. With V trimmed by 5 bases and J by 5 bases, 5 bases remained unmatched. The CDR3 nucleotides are TGTGCCAGCAGCCGGACAGGGGGAGGCGAGACCCAGTACTTC. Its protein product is CASSRTGGGETQYF.

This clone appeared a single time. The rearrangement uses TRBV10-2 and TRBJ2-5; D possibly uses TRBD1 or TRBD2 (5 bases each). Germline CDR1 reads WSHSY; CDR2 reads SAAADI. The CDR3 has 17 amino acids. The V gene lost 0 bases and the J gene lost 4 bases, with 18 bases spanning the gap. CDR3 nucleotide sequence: TGCGCCAGCAGTGAGTCGAGGGGTGGGGCTCGGGGAGAGACCCAGTACTTC. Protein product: CASSESRGGARGETQYF.